The 21 T cell receptor beta chains below all came from one sample that was sequenced in a study of blood T cell repertoires in COVID-19. TCRdb's table, derived via immunoSEQ multiplex PCR, lists solely in-frame clones and lacks some. Here the sample spans approximately 150,000 clones, approximately 87% being singletons. The material sequenced was peripheral blood. The origin of the receptors is a woman between 45 and 60 years old with active or convalescent COVID-19.

CDR3 sequence: CATRGVGANVLTF. In DNA, the CDR3 is TGTGCCACGAGAGGTGTTGGGGCCAACGTCCTGACTTTC. The V call is TRBV10-3, the J call TRBJ2-6, with D unresolved. Germline lookup yields CDR1 ENHRY and CDR2 SYGVKD. The V end lost 10 bases, the J end lost 3 bases, and 10 bases lay between the germline ends. This CDR3 contains 13 residues.

The rearrangement links TRBV30 to TRBJ2-7, with 7 bases lining up with TRBD2. CDR3 length equals 17 residues. Germline CDR1 reads GTSNPN; CDR2 reads SVGIG (reference sequence). V was pared by 0 bases and J by 3 bases, with 14 bases of the junction left unmatched. The CDR3 region has the DNA TGTGCCTGGAGTGTACTCGGGGGGACTACAAAGATCTACGAGCAGTACTTC. This gives the protein CAWSVLGGTTKIYEQYF.

This chain connects TRBV4-1 to TRBJ2-1; unclear D gene. Germline V lookup: CDR1 MGHRA, CDR2 YSYEKL. Deletions cut 4 bases from V and 0 bases from J, with 13 bases between. There are 16 residues in the CDR3. The CDR3 coding sequence is TGCGCCAGCAGCCCGACTGCCCATAGCTCCTACAATGAGCAGTTCTTC. This codes for CASSPTAHSSYNEQFF.

The V call is TRBV28, the J call TRBJ2-3; 16 positions match TRBD2. The ends lost 5 bases at V and 7 bases at J; junction bases unmatched: 6. The CDR3 is 16 residues long. The germline gives CDR1 MDHEN, CDR2 SYDVKM. The CDR3 reads CASSQGLAGGLNTQYF. Written as DNA, the CDR3 is TGTGCCAGCAGTCAGGGACTAGCGGGAGGGCTCAATACGCAGTATTTT.

CDR3 nucleotides: TGTGCCAGCAGGGGGACAGAGAACACTGAAGCTTTCTTT. Protein product: CASRGTENTEAFF. V and J are TRBV12-3 or TRBV12-4 and TRBJ1-1, with 7 positions matching TRBD1. There are 13 residues in the CDR3. The V gene end was trimmed by 6 bases and the J gene end by 1 base; junction bases not matched to a gene: 2.

V usage is TRBV2 and J usage is TRBJ1-4, with D possibly matching TRBD1 (6 bases). The CDR3 extends over 14 amino acids. CDR1 and CDR2 (germline): SNHLY, FYNNEI. V lost 3 bases and J lost 7, with 12 bases in between. This CDR3 is CASSDVIGGEKLFF. The CDR3 DNA sequence: TGTGCCAGCAGTGATGTAATAGGGGGTGAAAAACTGTTTTTT.

Only a few counts were recorded for this clone. The chain combines TRBV2 with TRBJ1-1; no definite D call. The germline V and J ends were trimmed by 6 bases and 1 base, with 9 bases remaining between them. Germline assignment: CDR1 SNHLY and CDR2 FYNNEI. The CDR3 runs to 13 residues. The chain's CDR3 is CASSERGNTEAFF. The DNA of the CDR3 is TGTGCCAGCAGCGAGCGGGGGAACACTGAAGCTTTCTTT.

The rearrangement uses TRBV19 and TRBJ1-5; 9 positions agree with TRBD1. CDR3 length: 16 residues. Germline V gives CDR1 LNHDA, CDR2 SQIVND (reference sequence). Unmatched junction bases numbered 11, after V lost 5 bases and J lost 6 bases. The CDR3 nucleotides read TGTGCCAGTAGTCCCACCGGGACAGGGCTTTTTCAGCCCCAGCATTTT. Its protein product is CASSPTGTGLFQPQHF.

The V gene is TRBV12-5, the J gene TRBJ2-3; TRBD2 aligns across 10 bases. In germline, CDR1 is LGHNT, CDR2 FRNRAP. J gave up 6 bases and V 6 bases, and 3 bases lay outside the gene matches. The CDR3 totals 13 residues. CDR3 region: CASGLSGRDTQYF. The CDR3 DNA follows: TGTGCTAGTGGCCTTAGCGGGAGGGATACGCAGTATTTT.

The rearrangement links TRBV15 to TRBJ1-4; D gene uncertain. V lost 0 bases and J lost 8, with 13 bases in between. This CDR3 spans 15 amino acids. Germline CDR1 is LNHNV and CDR2 is YYDKDF (reference sequence). The CDR3 DNA sequence: TGTGCCACCAGCAGAGATCAGAGGGTCGGGGAAAAACTGTTTTTT. Its translation: CATSRDQRVGEKLFF.

The chain recombines TRBV7-9 with TRBJ1-1, with D perhaps matching TRBD1 (5 bases). The germline V gene has CDR1 SEHNR and CDR2 FQNEAQ (reference sequence). V was trimmed by 4 bases and J by 1 base, leaving 7 bases between them. This CDR3 has 13 residues. CDR3 sequence reads: CASSSGWNTEAFF. CDR3 coding DNA: TGTGCCAGCAGCTCAGGGTGGAACACTGAAGCTTTCTTT.

J is TRBJ2-2 and V is TRBV3-1 (or the pseudogene TRBV3-2); 10 bases fit TRBD2. The CDR3 loop spans 16 amino acids. CDR1 is LGHDT, CDR2 YNNKEL, per germline (reference sequence). V shed 3 bases, J shed 3 bases, and the junction held 4 bases outside the gene matches. The DNA for the CDR3 is TGTGCCAGCAGCCAGGGACTAGCGTCGTACACCGGGGAGCTGTTTTTT. It specifies CASSQGLASYTGELFF.

This clone has just one count. The chain has TRBV7-2 and TRBJ1-2, with a possible D match to TRBD1 (5 bases). The CDR3 consists of 14 residues. Germline values: CDR1 SGHTA, CDR2 FQGNSA. Trimming pared 3 bases from V and 8 bases from J, leaving 16 bases between. In DNA, the CDR3 is TGTGCCAGCAGCTTCCAGGGTGGGGACTTCGGCTACACCTTC. This sequence encodes CASSFQGGDFGYTF.

The chain has TRBV4-1 and TRBJ1-6; unclear D gene. The CDR3 has 16 amino acids. Looked up from germline, CDR1 is MGHRA and CDR2 is YSYEKL. Trimming removed 4 bases at V and 6 bases at J, with 16 bases between. This CDR3 reads CASSPPAAGTNSPLHF. The CDR3 DNA follows: TGCGCCAGCAGCCCGCCGGCTGCGGGAACTAATTCACCCCTCCACTTT.

The chain joins TRBV10-3 to TRBJ1-1, with D hard to call. Germline V gives CDR1 ENHRY, CDR2 SYGVKD. This CDR3 has 13 residues. The germline V and J ends were trimmed by 0 bases and 7 bases, with 9 bases remaining between them. CDR3 region: CAISESHASEAFF. Written as DNA, the CDR3 is TGTGCCATCAGTGAGTCACATGCCAGTGAAGCTTTCTTT.

This clone was detected once. The chain combines TRBV7-9 with TRBJ2-7; 9 bases align to TRBD1. The CDR3 sequence is 14 residues long. V dropped 1 base and J dropped 5; count of bases not matched to a gene: 3. Germline assignment: CDR1 SEHNR and CDR2 FQNEAQ (reference sequence). CDR3 sequence reads: CASSLGTGDNEQYF. Written as DNA, the CDR3 is TGTGCCAGCAGCTTAGGGACAGGGGATAACGAGCAGTACTTC.

The chain carries TRBV5-4 and TRBJ1-6; the D gene is possibly TRBD1 (5 bases). The V gene lost 2 bases and the J gene lost 10 bases, with 19 bases spanning the gap. CDR3 length equals 16 residues. Germline CDR1 and CDR2: SGHNT and YYREEE (reference sequence). The CDR3 protein is CASSFRRGAQDSPLHF. CDR3 bases: TGTGCCAGCAGCTTTCGGAGGGGCGCTCAGGACTCACCCCTCCACTTT.

CDR3 region: CASSSPAGYEQYF. Written as DNA, the CDR3 is TGTGCCAGCAGTTCCCCAGCGGGCTACGAGCAGTACTTC. The chain employs TRBV6-6 and TRBJ2-7; TRBD2 is a possible D gene (6 bases). V lost 4 bases and J 3 bases, leaving 10 bases between the germline ends. Looked up from germline, CDR1 is MNHNY and CDR2 is SVGAGI (reference sequence). The CDR3 contains 13 residues.

J is TRBJ1-1 and V is TRBV19; D not resolved. Trimming took 2 bases from V and 1 from J, leaving 8 bases between them. Looked up from germline, CDR1 is LNHDA and CDR2 is SQIVND (reference sequence). This CDR3 has 14 amino acids. The CDR3 region has the DNA TGTGCCAGTAGTATACGGTACCCGAACACTGAAGCTTTCTTT. Translation: CASSIRYPNTEAFF.

V gene TRBV6-5 combines with J gene TRBJ1-3; D is unclear. The CDR3 is 14 amino acids. CDR1 MNHEY and CDR2 SVGAGI come from the germline V gene. V was clipped by 4 bases and J by 4 bases, with 11 bases between them. CDR3 sequence (DNA): TGTGCCAGCAGTTCGAAGAGAAAAGGAAACACCATATATTTT. Protein sequence: CASSSKRKGNTIYF.

The rearrangement links TRBV19 to TRBJ2-2; possibly TRBD2 for D (6 bases). The CDR3 runs 18 residues. The ends were cut back, 7 bases at V and 0 bases at J, with 21 bases in the middle. CDR1 and CDR2 (germline): LNHDA, SQIVND (reference sequence). This chain's CDR3 is CASIRSASALSNTGELFF. CDR3 sequence (DNA): TGTGCCAGTATTAGAAGTGCTAGCGCTCTCTCGAACACCGGGGAGCTGTTTTTT.